The rows below give T cell receptor beta chains drawn from one sample of a study of vaccination effects on CD4 cells after COVID-19. Antigens of these TCRs are unknown. Method: immunoSEQ multiplex PCR; TCRdb's copy keeps in-frame clones and lacks some. The sample consists of approximately 15,000 clones, approximately 80% of them appearing once. This specimen was CD4+ T cells from PBMCs cultured with HCoV-NL63 spike peptides, taken after COVID-19 vaccination. The receptors derive from a human donor who had a prior SARS-CoV-2 infection. CDR3s include the opening cysteine and the closing phenylalanine or tryptophan. D genes are given only for firm matches. Clone sizes are given selectively: once, few, many, or a class where the clone is expanded.

J gene: TRBJ1-2
D gene: -
clone size: -
V gene: TRBV6-5
CDR3 DNA: TGTGCCAGCAGTTCCGCGGGGCCCAGGAGCTACACCTTC
CDR3 protein: CASSSAGPRSYTF

J gene: TRBJ1-1
D gene: -
clone size: -
V gene: TRBV4-2
CDR3 DNA: TGTGCCAGCAGCCATCTGACAGGACGGAACACTGAAGCTTTCTTT
CDR3 protein: CASSHLTGRNTEAFF

J gene: TRBJ2-7
D gene: -
clone size: once
V gene: TRBV5-5
CDR3 DNA: TGTGCCAGCAGCTTTGGGATTAGGAGTCAGAGCATTTACCGTGGCGAGCAGTACTTC
CDR3 protein: CASSFGIRSQSIYRGEQYF

J gene: TRBJ2-1
D gene: TRBD2
clone size: few
V gene: TRBV5-6
CDR3 DNA: TGTGCCAGCAGCGGGGGACTAGCGGTCTCCTACAATGAGCAGTTCTTC
CDR3 protein: CASSGGLAVSYNEQFF

J gene: TRBJ2-5
D gene: TRBD2
clone size: -
V gene: TRBV3-1/TRBV3-2
CDR3 DNA: TGTGCCAGCAGCCAAGATGGTGGAGCGGGAGGGCCAAGGGAGACCCAGTACTTC
CDR3 protein: CASSQDGGAGGPRETQYF

J gene: TRBJ1-1
D gene: -
clone size: few
V gene: TRBV5-1
CDR3 DNA: TGCGCCAGCAGCTTCTTCGGGGGCACTGAAGCTTTCTTT
CDR3 protein: CASSFFGGTEAFF

J gene: TRBJ2-5
D gene: TRBD2
clone size: -
V gene: TRBV5-1
CDR3 DNA: TGCGCCAGCAGCTATAGCGGGGATAAGGAAGAGACCCAGTACTTC
CDR3 protein: CASSYSGDKEETQYF

J gene: TRBJ1-1
D gene: TRBD1
clone size: -
V gene: TRBV9
CDR3 DNA: TGTGCCAGCAGCGTAGGCCGGACAGGGTTTGGCACTGAAGCTTTCTTT
CDR3 protein: CASSVGRTGFGTEAFF

J gene: TRBJ2-7
D gene: -
clone size: -
V gene: TRBV24-1
CDR3 DNA: TGTGCCACCTCCCCCCGGGCCGCCGGGGGCGAGCAGTACTTC
CDR3 protein: CATSPRAAGGEQYF

J gene: TRBJ2-7
D gene: -
clone size: -
V gene: TRBV6-5
CDR3 DNA: TGTGCCGGCGTGGACAGATCCTACGAGCAGTACTTC
CDR3 protein: CAGVDRSYEQYF

J gene: TRBJ1-4
D gene: TRBD1
clone size: -
V gene: TRBV20-1
CDR3 DNA: TGCAGTGCTAGTCCGGGACAGGGAGGGCAATCAACTAATGAAAAACTGTTTTTT
CDR3 protein: CSASPGQGGQSTNEKLFF

J gene: TRBJ2-1
D gene: -
clone size: few
V gene: TRBV7-3
CDR3 DNA: TGTGCCAGCAGCTCAGCGGAAAACGGGGAGCAGTTCTTC
CDR3 protein: CASSSAENGEQFF

J gene: TRBJ1-5
D gene: -
clone size: -
V gene: TRBV2
CDR3 DNA: TGTGCCAGCAGTCGAGAGGGCGGGATGAGCAATCAGCCCCAGCATTTT
CDR3 protein: CASSREGGMSNQPQHF

J gene: TRBJ1-1
D gene: TRBD1
clone size: -
V gene: TRBV9
CDR3 DNA: TGTGCCAGCAGCGCCAGGACAGGGCCTGATATGAACACTGAAGCTTTCTTT
CDR3 protein: CASSARTGPDMNTEAFF

J gene: TRBJ2-2
D gene: -
clone size: -
V gene: TRBV7-9
CDR3 DNA: TGTGCCAGCAGCTTACGGGGACAAAACACCGGGGAGCTGTTTTTT
CDR3 protein: CASSLRGQNTGELFF

J gene: TRBJ1-1
D gene: -
clone size: -
V gene: TRBV5-4
CDR3 DNA: TGTGCCAGCAGCTTGAGCAGGGGCTACACTGAAGCTTTCTTT
CDR3 protein: CASSLSRGYTEAFF

J gene: TRBJ2-3
D gene: -
clone size: -
V gene: TRBV2
CDR3 DNA: TGTGCCAGCAGCGCGTGGGCTCCCCAATCAGATACGCAGTATTTT
CDR3 protein: CASSAWAPQSDTQYF

J gene: TRBJ2-7
D gene: TRBD1
clone size: -
V gene: TRBV2
CDR3 DNA: TGTGCCAGCAGTGGACAGGGGTTAGCCTACGAGCAGTACTTC
CDR3 protein: CASSGQGLAYEQYF

J gene: TRBJ1-5
D gene: -
clone size: -
V gene: TRBV6-6
CDR3 DNA: TGTGCCAGCAGTTACTCGATCTGGAATAGCAATCAGCCCCAGCATTTT
CDR3 protein: CASSYSIWNSNQPQHF

J gene: TRBJ1-1
D gene: TRBD1
clone size: once
V gene: TRBV18
CDR3 DNA: TGTGCCAGCTCACCATCCCTTCAGGGGGACACTGAAGCTTTCTTT
CDR3 protein: CASSPSLQGDTEAFF

J gene: TRBJ2-3
D gene: -
clone size: -
V gene: TRBV24-1
CDR3 DNA: TGTGCCACCAGTGACACCCCGGGGGCTGGGCGCACAGATACGCAGTATTTT
CDR3 protein: CATSDTPGAGRTDTQYF

J gene: TRBJ2-2
D gene: TRBD2
clone size: -
V gene: TRBV15
CDR3 DNA: TGTGCCACCAGCAGAGATAGGGCGGGAGACACCGGGGAGCTGTTTTTT
CDR3 protein: CATSRDRAGDTGELFF

J gene: TRBJ1-3
D gene: -
clone size: -
V gene: TRBV9
CDR3 DNA: TGTGCCAGCAGCGTAGCTGAGGGCCCCTCTGGAAACACCATATATTTT
CDR3 protein: CASSVAEGPSGNTIYF

J gene: TRBJ1-1
D gene: -
clone size: -
V gene: TRBV2
CDR3 DNA: TGTGCCAGCTCGACAGGTAACACTGAAGCTTTCTTT
CDR3 protein: CASSTGNTEAFF

J gene: TRBJ2-1
D gene: -
clone size: -
V gene: TRBV25-1
CDR3 DNA: TGTGCCAGCAGTGAATTTACGGGACTCTACAATGAGCAGTTCTTC
CDR3 protein: CASSEFTGLYNEQFF

J gene: TRBJ2-3
D gene: -
clone size: -
V gene: TRBV14
CDR3 DNA: TGTGCCAGCAGCCAAAGGGGTGGGGGTACGCAGTATTTT
CDR3 protein: CASSQRGGGTQYF

J gene: TRBJ2-2
D gene: -
clone size: -
V gene: TRBV18
CDR3 DNA: TGTGCCAGCTCACCGGGGCTAGCGAGAGGGGAGCTGTTTTTT
CDR3 protein: CASSPGLARGELFF

J gene: TRBJ2-2
D gene: -
clone size: -
V gene: TRBV6-5
CDR3 DNA: TGTGCCAGCAGTTACTGGACGACCCACACCGGGGAGCTGTTTTTT
CDR3 protein: CASSYWTTHTGELFF

J gene: TRBJ2-5
D gene: -
clone size: -
V gene: TRBV7-7
CDR3 DNA: TGTGCTAGCGCTCACCCCGGGCAACAAGAGACCCAGTACTTC
CDR3 protein: CASAHPGQQETQYF

J gene: TRBJ2-7
D gene: -
clone size: -
V gene: TRBV18
CDR3 DNA: TGTGCCAGCTCCCACCGGGACGGCTCCTACGAGCAGTACTTC
CDR3 protein: CASSHRDGSYEQYF

J gene: TRBJ2-7
D gene: TRBD2
clone size: -
V gene: TRBV5-4
CDR3 DNA: TGTGCCAGCAGCGGATGGACTAGCGGGGGGGGACCCTACGAGCAGTACTTC
CDR3 protein: CASSGWTSGGGPYEQYF

J gene: TRBJ1-1
D gene: -
clone size: -
V gene: TRBV12-3/TRBV12-4
CDR3 DNA: TGTGCCAGCAGCCTGGGGAGTGAAGCTTTCTTT
CDR3 protein: CASSLGSEAFF

J gene: TRBJ2-5
D gene: -
clone size: -
V gene: TRBV4-1
CDR3 DNA: TGCGCCAGCAGCCATAGAGCCACCTCAGAGACCCAGTACTTC
CDR3 protein: CASSHRATSETQYF

J gene: TRBJ1-2
D gene: -
clone size: -
V gene: TRBV5-1
CDR3 DNA: TGCGCCAGCAGCTTGGTAGGAGTTGCCAGTGGCTACACCTTC
CDR3 protein: CASSLVGVASGYTF

J gene: TRBJ2-1
D gene: -
clone size: -
V gene: TRBV11-2
CDR3 DNA: TGTGCCAGCAGCTTCAGATACTCCTACAATGAGCAGTTCTTC
CDR3 protein: CASSFRYSYNEQFF

J gene: TRBJ1-2
D gene: -
clone size: -
V gene: TRBV7-3
CDR3 DNA: TGTGCCAGCAGCCTGGGTGGGGATCACCATGGCTACACCTTC
CDR3 protein: CASSLGGDHHGYTF

J gene: TRBJ1-1
D gene: TRBD1
clone size: -
V gene: TRBV5-1
CDR3 DNA: TGCGCCAGCAGCGTTAAAACAGGGGTGGGCACTGAAGCTTTCTTT
CDR3 protein: CASSVKTGVGTEAFF

J gene: TRBJ2-4
D gene: -
clone size: -
V gene: TRBV18
CDR3 DNA: TGTGCCAGCTCGCCAGGATACTTCGCCAAAAACATTCAGTACTTC
CDR3 protein: CASSPGYFAKNIQYF

J gene: TRBJ1-1
D gene: -
clone size: -
V gene: TRBV27
CDR3 DNA: TGTGCCAGCAGTCCCCCGCCTTTCGGGCGCACTGAAGCTTTCTTT
CDR3 protein: CASSPPPFGRTEAFF

J gene: TRBJ2-7
D gene: TRBD1
clone size: -
V gene: TRBV2
CDR3 DNA: TGTGCCAGCAGGGGTGACAGGGGAGGAGGTGTCGAGCAGTACTTC
CDR3 protein: CASRGDRGGGVEQYF

J gene: TRBJ2-7
D gene: TRBD2
clone size: few
V gene: TRBV11-3
CDR3 DNA: TGTGCCAGCAGCCTCGGGACTAGCGGGATGTGGGGCTCCTACGAGCAGTACTTC
CDR3 protein: CASSLGTSGMWGSYEQYF

J gene: TRBJ2-5
D gene: -
clone size: -
V gene: TRBV21-1
CDR3 DNA: TGTGCCAGCAGCAAAGACGTGTTTCAGTCGGGACAGGGGGCCCAACAAGAGACCCAGTACTTC
CDR3 protein: CASSKDVFQSGQGAQQETQYF

J gene: TRBJ2-1
D gene: -
clone size: few
V gene: TRBV5-1
CDR3 DNA: TGCGCCAGCAGCACTGGCCCGGAGGGCGCCCACAATGAGCAGTTCTTC
CDR3 protein: CASSTGPEGAHNEQFF

J gene: TRBJ2-1
D gene: -
clone size: -
V gene: TRBV11-2
CDR3 DNA: TGTGCCAGCAGCTCCTTTAGCGCCGACCGGAATGAGCAGTTCTTC
CDR3 protein: CASSSFSADRNEQFF

J gene: TRBJ2-7
D gene: -
clone size: -
V gene: TRBV6-5
CDR3 DNA: TGTGCCAGCAGCCCATGGACCACCGCCTACGAGCAGTACTTC
CDR3 protein: CASSPWTTAYEQYF

J gene: TRBJ1-1
D gene: -
clone size: -
V gene: TRBV24-1
CDR3 DNA: TGTGCCACCGACACCCTGGGGATAGAGACTGAAGCTTTCTTT
CDR3 protein: CATDTLGIETEAFF

J gene: TRBJ2-7
D gene: -
clone size: -
V gene: TRBV7-9
CDR3 DNA: TGTGCCAGCACCAGAAGGGGCAGCTACGAGCAGTACTTC
CDR3 protein: CASTRRGSYEQYF

J gene: TRBJ1-6
D gene: -
clone size: -
V gene: TRBV5-1
CDR3 DNA: TGCGCCAGCAGCTTGGACGCCATGGGATATAATTCACCCCTCCACTTT
CDR3 protein: CASSLDAMGYNSPLHF

J gene: TRBJ1-1
D gene: TRBD1
clone size: -
V gene: TRBV11-2
CDR3 DNA: TGTGCCAGCAGCTTCTCCGACAGGGGACTCGCTTTCTTT
CDR3 protein: CASSFSDRGLAFF

J gene: TRBJ2-6
D gene: TRBD1
clone size: -
V gene: TRBV7-2
CDR3 DNA: TGTGCCAGCAGCTTAATGGGCAGGGGGCCTGGGGCCAACGTCCTGACTTTC
CDR3 protein: CASSLMGRGPGANVLTF

J gene: TRBJ1-3
D gene: -
clone size: -
V gene: TRBV9
CDR3 DNA: TGTGCCAGCAGCGTAGAGGACAGTATCCCCGGGGGCACCATATATTTT
CDR3 protein: CASSVEDSIPGGTIYF

J gene: TRBJ2-5
D gene: -
clone size: once
V gene: TRBV11-1
CDR3 DNA: TGTGCCAGCAGCTTACATACCGGAGAGACCCAGTACTTC
CDR3 protein: CASSLHTGETQYF

J gene: TRBJ2-1
D gene: TRBD1
clone size: -
V gene: TRBV10-3
CDR3 DNA: TGTGCCATCAACCAGGACAGGGGGGCCTTAATGTTCTTC
CDR3 protein: CAINQDRGALMFF

J gene: TRBJ1-1
D gene: -
clone size: -
V gene: TRBV6-5
CDR3 DNA: TGTGCCAGCAGTTACTTCGGTGAGAACACTGAAGCTTTCTTT
CDR3 protein: CASSYFGENTEAFF

J gene: TRBJ2-7
D gene: -
clone size: -
V gene: TRBV6-6
CDR3 DNA: TGTGCCAGCAGGGGGGGCTACGAGCAGTACTTC
CDR3 protein: CASRGGYEQYF